This T cell receptor (beta chain) was sequenced during a study of T cell repertoires in cytomegalovirus infection. Study summary: It was recently identified HLA-C-restricted and well-studied HLA-B-restricted CMV epitopes that the study used. Signatures in public TCR beta sequences pointed to both CMV infection and matching HLA type.

General study points: Accumulated public TCR beta family frequency recognized individuals carrying CMV together with the relevant HLA. There were HLA-C-restricted CMV-specific TCR beta clonotypes dominating the ex vivo response.

TCRdb re-called the reads through MiXCR, storing one row per CDR3 protein. Among just under 500,000 distinct CDR3 sequences listed, 33% were seen once. On this clonotype itself: What it binds is unknown.

This clonotype was sampled from a human donor in good health (CMV status not recorded). Some clones in this sample may be carry-over from other donors' samples. Sequencing used cultured PBMCs, obtained from culture after CMV antigen stimulation.

The CDR3 loop is CSARDKAGVGNTIYF. The CDR3 bases are TGCAGTGCTAGAGATAAAGCCGGGGTCGGAAACACCATATATTTT. This rearrangement joins TRBV20-1 to TRBJ1-3; D call uncertain. The germline V gene has CDR1 DFQATT and CDR2 SNEGSKA (reference sequence). The CDR3 length is 15 residues. Trimming cost V 0 bases and J 4 bases, with 13 bases left between them.